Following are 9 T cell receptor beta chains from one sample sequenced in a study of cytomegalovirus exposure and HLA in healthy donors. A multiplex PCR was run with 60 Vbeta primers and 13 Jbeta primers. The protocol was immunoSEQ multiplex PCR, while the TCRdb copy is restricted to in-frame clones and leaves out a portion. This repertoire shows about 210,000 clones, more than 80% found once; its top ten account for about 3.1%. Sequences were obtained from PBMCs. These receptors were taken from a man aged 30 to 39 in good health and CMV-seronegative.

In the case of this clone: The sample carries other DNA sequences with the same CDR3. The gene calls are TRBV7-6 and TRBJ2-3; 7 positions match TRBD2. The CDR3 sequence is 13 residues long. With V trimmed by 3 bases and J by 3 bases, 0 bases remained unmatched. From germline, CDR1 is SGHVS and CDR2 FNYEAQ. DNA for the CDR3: TGTGCCAGCAGCTTGGGGGGGACAGATACGCAGTATTTT. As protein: CASSLGGTDTQYF.

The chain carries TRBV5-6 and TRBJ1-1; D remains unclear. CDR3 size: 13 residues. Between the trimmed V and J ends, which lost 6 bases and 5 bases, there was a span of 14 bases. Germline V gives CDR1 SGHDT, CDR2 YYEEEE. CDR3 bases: TGTGCCAGCAACCCGCCGGGAGGGACTGAAGCTTTCTTT. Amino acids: CASNPPGGTEAFF.

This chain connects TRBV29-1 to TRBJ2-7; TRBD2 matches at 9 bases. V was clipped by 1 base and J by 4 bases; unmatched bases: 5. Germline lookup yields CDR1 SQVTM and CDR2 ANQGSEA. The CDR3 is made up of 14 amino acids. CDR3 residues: CSVEGLAGIYEQYF. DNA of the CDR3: TGCAGCGTTGAAGGGCTAGCGGGGATTTACGAGCAGTACTTC.

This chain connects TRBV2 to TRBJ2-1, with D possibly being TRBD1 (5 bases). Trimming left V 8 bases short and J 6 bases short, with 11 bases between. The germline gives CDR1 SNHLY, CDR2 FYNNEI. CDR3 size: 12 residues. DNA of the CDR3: TGTGCCAGCCAGGGAAGATTCAATGAGCAGTTCTTC. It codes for CASQGRFNEQFF.

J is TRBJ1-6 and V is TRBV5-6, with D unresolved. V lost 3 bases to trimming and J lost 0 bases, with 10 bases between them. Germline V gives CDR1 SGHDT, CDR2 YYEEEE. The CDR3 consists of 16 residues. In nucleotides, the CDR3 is TGTGCCAGCAGCTCGGGGTTCCTCTCCTATAATTCACCCCTCCACTTT. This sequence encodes CASSSGFLSYNSPLHF.

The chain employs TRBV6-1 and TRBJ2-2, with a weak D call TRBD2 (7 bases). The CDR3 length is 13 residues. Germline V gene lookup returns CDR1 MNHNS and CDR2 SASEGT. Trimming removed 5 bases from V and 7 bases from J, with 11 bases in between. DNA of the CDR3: TGTGCCAGCAGTAGGGGGGGCCACGGGGAGCTGTTTTTT. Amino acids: CASSRGGHGELFF.

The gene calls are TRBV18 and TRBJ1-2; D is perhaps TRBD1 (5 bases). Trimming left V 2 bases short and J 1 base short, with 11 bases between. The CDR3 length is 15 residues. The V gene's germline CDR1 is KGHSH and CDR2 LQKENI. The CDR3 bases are TGTGCCAGCTCACCAAAGCAGGGCAGTAACTATGGCTACACCTTC. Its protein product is CASSPKQGSNYGYTF.

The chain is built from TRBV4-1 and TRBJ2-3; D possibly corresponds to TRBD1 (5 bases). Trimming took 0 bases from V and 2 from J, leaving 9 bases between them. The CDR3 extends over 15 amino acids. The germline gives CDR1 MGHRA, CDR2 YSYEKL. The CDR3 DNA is TGCGCCAGCAGCCAAGATGACAGACTCACAGATACGCAGTATTTT. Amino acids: CASSQDDRLTDTQYF.

The CDR3 DNA sequence: TGTGCCAGTAATCCGGGACAGAGGAACATTCAGTACTTC. The encoded protein is CASNPGQRNIQYF. The chain is built from TRBV19 and TRBJ2-4; 7 nucleotides match TRBD1. In germline, CDR1 is LNHDA, CDR2 SQIVND (reference sequence). Trimming at V came to 7 bases and at J to 7 bases, leaving 7 bases not matched to a gene. The CDR3 spans 13 residues.